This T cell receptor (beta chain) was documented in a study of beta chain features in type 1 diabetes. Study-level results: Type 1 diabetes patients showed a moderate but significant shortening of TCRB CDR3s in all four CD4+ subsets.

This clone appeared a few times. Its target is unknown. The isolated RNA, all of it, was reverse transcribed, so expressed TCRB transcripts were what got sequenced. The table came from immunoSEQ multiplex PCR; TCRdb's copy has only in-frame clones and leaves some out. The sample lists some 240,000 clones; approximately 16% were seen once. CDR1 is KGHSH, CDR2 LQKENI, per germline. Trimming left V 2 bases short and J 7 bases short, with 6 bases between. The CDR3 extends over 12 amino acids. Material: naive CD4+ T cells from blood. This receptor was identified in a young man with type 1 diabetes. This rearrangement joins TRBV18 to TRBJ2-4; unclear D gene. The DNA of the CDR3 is TGTGCCAGCTCACCAGGTGGGAACATTCAGTACTTC. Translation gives CASSPGGNIQYF. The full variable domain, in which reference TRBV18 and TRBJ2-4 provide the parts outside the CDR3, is NAGVMQNPRHLVRRRGQEARLRCSPMKGHSHVYWYRQLPEEGLKFMVYLQKENIIDESGMPKERFSAEFPKEGPSILRIQQVVRGDSAAYFCASSPGGNIQYFGAGTRLSVL.